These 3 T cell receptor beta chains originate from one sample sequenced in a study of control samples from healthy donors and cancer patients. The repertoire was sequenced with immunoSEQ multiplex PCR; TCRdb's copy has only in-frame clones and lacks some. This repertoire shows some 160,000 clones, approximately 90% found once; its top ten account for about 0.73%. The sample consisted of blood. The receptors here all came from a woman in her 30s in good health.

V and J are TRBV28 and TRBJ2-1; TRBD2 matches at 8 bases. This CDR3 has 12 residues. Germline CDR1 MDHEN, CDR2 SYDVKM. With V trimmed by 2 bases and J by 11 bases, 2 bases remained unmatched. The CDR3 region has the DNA TGTGCCAGCAGTTTAAGCGGGAGTAAGCAGTTCTTC. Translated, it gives CASSLSGSKQFF.

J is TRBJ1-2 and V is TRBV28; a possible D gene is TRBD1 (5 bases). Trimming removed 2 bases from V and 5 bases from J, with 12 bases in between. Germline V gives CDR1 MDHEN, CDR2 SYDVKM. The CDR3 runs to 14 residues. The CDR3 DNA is TGTGCCAGCAGTTTAGCTGGGGCAGGGTATGGCTACACCTTC. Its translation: CASSLAGAGYGYTF.

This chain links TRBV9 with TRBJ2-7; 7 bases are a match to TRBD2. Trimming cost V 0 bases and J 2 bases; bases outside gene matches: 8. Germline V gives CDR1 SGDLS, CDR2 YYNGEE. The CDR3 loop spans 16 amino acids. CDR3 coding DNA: TGTGCCAGCAGCGTAGAGGGTGCGGGAGTTCCCTACGAGCAGTACTTC. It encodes CASSVEGAGVPYEQYF. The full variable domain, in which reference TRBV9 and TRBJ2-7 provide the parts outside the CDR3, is DSGVTQTPKHLITATGQRVTLRCSPRSGDLSVYWYQQSLDQGLQFLIQYYNGEERAKGNILERFSAQQFPDLHSELNLSSLELGDSALYFCASSVEGAGVPYEQYFGPGTRLTVT.